Shown below are 27 T cell receptor beta chains from a single sample sequenced in a study of cytomegalovirus exposure and HLA in healthy donors. The PCR was carried out with 60 Vbeta primers and 13 Jbeta primers. TCRdb's table, derived via immunoSEQ multiplex PCR, lists solely in-frame clones and lacks some. The profile shows around 150,000 clones, around 60% of them singletons. The material sequenced was PBMCs. The receptors were gathered from a woman aged 60-75 years in good health and CMV-seropositive.

The chain joins TRBV7-6 to TRBJ2-1; 11 bases agree with TRBD2. Germline CDR1 is SGHVS and CDR2 is FNYEAQ. Germline trimming cut 5 bases from V and 15 bases from J; bases unmatched to any gene: 15. The CDR3 sequence is 15 residues long. CDR3 DNA: TGTGCCAGCAGCCGGCGTAGTGAGACTAGCGGGATGCTGTTCTTC. As protein: CASSRRSETSGMLFF.

The rearrangement joins TRBV30 to TRBJ2-1; perhaps TRBD2 as D (6 bases). The CDR3 runs 13 residues. The germline V gene encodes CDR1 GTSNPN and CDR2 SVGIG (reference sequence). Trimming left V 4 bases short and J 10 bases short, with 17 bases between. CDR3 in amino acids: CAWTPLGGREQFF. CDR3 bases: TGTGCCTGGACCCCATTGGGAGGCAGGGAGCAGTTCTTC. Full variable domain (missing parts from reference TRBV30 and TRBJ2-1): SQTIHQWPATLVQPVGSPLSLECTVEGTSNPNLYWYRQAAGRGLQLLFYSVGIGQISSEVPQNLSASRPQDRQFILSSKKLLLSDSGFYLCAWTPLGGREQFFGPGTRLTVL.

As for this clone: At one of its ends the junction is not consistent with the germline gene, which may arise from a read error. V and J are TRBV4-3 and TRBJ2-7; 10 bases fit TRBD1. The CDR3 contains 13 residues. The germline CDR1 and CDR2 sequences are LGHNA and YSLEER. In nucleotides, the CDR3 is TGCGCCAGCAGCCAGGCGTGGTCCGGGACAGGGGATTTC. Its translation: CASSQAWSGTGDF.

The chain is built from TRBV4-3 and TRBJ1-3, with TRBD1 matching over 9 bases. CDR3 length: 17 amino acids. V shed 0 bases, J shed 0 bases, and the junction held 3 bases outside the gene matches. Germline loops: CDR1 LGHNA, CDR2 YSLEER. CDR3: CASSQEQGAFSGNTIYF. The DNA for the CDR3 is TGCGCCAGCAGCCAAGAACAGGGGGCCTTCTCTGGAAACACCATATATTTT.

The sample holds a few counts of this clone. The chain employs TRBV28 and TRBJ2-5; TRBD2 aligns across 13 bases. The germline CDR1 and CDR2 sequences are MDHEN and SYDVKM. This CDR3 has 17 residues. Trimming took 6 bases from V and 5 from J; bases not matched to a gene: 12. The CDR3 loop reads CASSQLAGGPLGETQYF. The CDR3 nucleotides are TGTGCCAGCAGCCAACTAGCGGGAGGGCCTCTCGGGGAGACCCAGTACTTC.

The J gene is TRBJ1-1, the V gene TRBV7-6; D not resolved. Trimming pared 2 bases from V and 8 bases from J, leaving 9 bases between. This CDR3 region has 12 residues. Germline CDR1 and CDR2: SGHVS and FNYEAQ. The CDR3, as DNA: TGTGCCAGCAGCTTATCGGGTGGCGAAGCTTTCTTT. It translates to CASSLSGGEAFF. Together with reference TRBV7-6 and TRBJ1-1, the CDR3 gives the full variable domain: GAGVSQSPRYKVTKRGQDVALRCDPISGHVSLYWYRQALGQGPEFLTYFNYEAQQDKSGLPNDRFSAERPEGSISTLTIQRTEQRDSAMYRCASSLSGGEAFFGQGTRLTVV.

This clone was picked up one time. The chain uses TRBV30 and TRBJ1-2; perhaps TRBD1 as D (5 bases). The length of the CDR3 is 15 residues. V shed 5 bases and J shed 4 bases, with 20 bases lying between them. Looked up from germline, CDR1 is GTSNPN and CDR2 is SVGIG (reference sequence). The CDR3 region has the DNA TGTGCCTGGTCCGAGCCTCGGGGGTTTAGCTATGGCTACACCTTC. This translates into CAWSEPRGFSYGYTF.

The rearrangement uses TRBV7-9 and TRBJ1-1; TRBD1 matches at 9 bases. Germline V gives CDR1 SEHNR, CDR2 FQNEAQ (reference sequence). Losses at the gene ends were 3 bases for V and 1 base for J; bases not matched to a gene: 3. CDR3 length equals 15 residues. The CDR3 DNA reads as TGTGCCAGCAGCTTGCAGACAGGGGGGAACACTGAAGCTTTCTTT. Its protein is CASSLQTGGNTEAFF. The full variable domain, in which reference TRBV7-9 and TRBJ1-1 provide the parts outside the CDR3, is DTGVSQNPRHKITKRGQNVTFRCDPISEHNRLYWYRQTLGQGPEFLTYFQNEAQLEKSRLLSDRFSAERPKGSFSTLEIQRTEQGDSAMYLCASSLQTGGNTEAFFGQGTRLTVV.

The chain employs TRBV5-4 and TRBJ2-2; D may be TRBD2 (6 bases). Germline V gene lookup returns CDR1 SGHNT and CDR2 YYREEE (reference sequence). The CDR3 totals 13 residues. V lost 7 bases and J 5 bases, leaving 12 bases between the germline ends. The CDR3 coding sequence is TGTGCCAGCCGCTCCGCGGGGACCGGGGAGCTGTTTTTT. This codes for CASRSAGTGELFF.

Only a few counts were recorded for this clone. J is TRBJ1-2 and V is TRBV2; the match to TRBD1 covers 7 bases. Germline assignment: CDR1 SNHLY and CDR2 FYNNEI. CDR3 length equals 14 residues. The V segment lost 4 bases and the J segment 7 bases; nucleotides outside the gene matches: 9. This CDR3 is CASSGTGGKGGYTF. DNA of the CDR3: TGTGCCAGCAGTGGGACAGGAGGAAAGGGTGGCTACACCTTC.

This clone showed up just a few times. This chain uses TRBV5-1 with TRBJ1-2; TRBD1 aligns across 9 bases. This CDR3 is 13 amino acids long. Germline assignment: CDR1 SGHRS and CDR2 YFSETQ. Trimming removed 7 bases from V and 6 bases from J; junction bases left unmatched: 7. The CDR3 DNA reads as TGCGCCAGCGGGACCGGGACAGGGAATGGCTACACCTTC. Its protein is CASGTGTGNGYTF.

The genes are TRBV19 and TRBJ1-1, with a weak D call TRBD1 (6 bases). In germline, CDR1 is LNHDA, CDR2 SQIVND (reference sequence). The CDR3 consists of 17 residues. V was clipped by 5 bases and J by 3 bases, with 22 bases between them. CDR3 loop: CASSVYRVPPMDTEAFF. The CDR3 region has the DNA TGTGCCAGTAGTGTCTACAGGGTCCCCCCCATGGACACTGAAGCTTTCTTT. The whole variable domain, remainder taken from reference TRBV19 and TRBJ1-1, is DGGITQSPKYLFRKEGQNVTLSCEQNLNHDAMYWYRQDPGQGLRLIYYSQIVNDFQKGDIAEGYSVSREKKESFPLTVTSAQKNPTAFYLCASSVYRVPPMDTEAFFGQGTRLTVV.

CDR3 DNA: TGTGCCAGCAGTTTGGTAGCGGGAAGACAGGCAGATCTCCAAGAGACCCAGTACTTC. Translating it yields CASSLVAGRQADLQETQYF. The chain is built from TRBV28 and TRBJ2-5; 8 bases are shared with TRBD2. The length of the CDR3 is 19 residues. The junction had 16 bases not matched to a gene; V was cut back by 3 bases and J by 1 base. The germline CDR1 and CDR2 sequences are MDHEN and SYDVKM.

This clone was detected a few times. DNA for the CDR3: TGCGCCAGCAGCTTGCAAGCGGGAGGTGCAGATACGCAGTATTTT. Residues: CASSLQAGGADTQYF. V and J are TRBV5-1 and TRBJ2-3; TRBD2 matches 9 bases. The J segment lost 4 bases and the V segment lost 1 base, leaving 4 bases of the junction unmatched. Germline loops: CDR1 SGHRS, CDR2 YFSETQ. The CDR3 loop spans 15 amino acids.

This clone was found a few times. The chain has TRBV6-5 and TRBJ2-1; 11 nucleotides agree with TRBD2. The germline V gene has CDR1 MNHEY and CDR2 SVGAGI. J lost 9 bases, V lost 9 bases, and 7 bases had no gene match. This CDR3 region has 13 residues. The CDR3 nucleotides are TGTGCCAGTACCGGGACTAGCGGAGTTGAGCAGTTCTTC. Its protein product is CASTGTSGVEQFF.

V usage is TRBV30 and J usage is TRBJ2-7; TRBD1 aligns across 7 bases. This CDR3 has 13 amino acids. Germline CDR1 and CDR2: GTSNPN and SVGIG (reference sequence). After removal of 3 bases from V and 3 bases from J, the junction contained 5 bases not matched to a gene. The DNA for the CDR3 is TGTGCCTGGAGCCGGGACAGCTACTACGAGCAGTACTTC. The encoded protein is CAWSRDSYYEQYF.

The sample holds one count of this clone. The rearrangement uses TRBV11-2 and TRBJ1-1, with D possibly TRBD1 on 6 matching bases. The ends were cut back, 6 bases at V and 3 bases at J, with 17 bases in the middle. The CDR3 has 15 residues. The germline V gene encodes CDR1 SGHAT and CDR2 FQNNGV. CDR3 residues: CASSPSTGRHTEAFF. Written as DNA, the CDR3 is TGTGCCAGCAGTCCCTCTACAGGGAGACACACTGAAGCTTTCTTT. The variable domain in full, completed from reference TRBV11-2 and TRBJ1-1, reads EAGVAQSPRYKIIEKRQSVAFWCNPISGHATLYWYQQILGQGPKLLIQFQNNGVVDDSQLPKDRFSAERLKGVDSTLKIQPAKLEDSAVYLCASSPSTGRHTEAFFGQGTRLTVV.

The CDR3 loop is CASSRSVATNEKLFF. For the CDR3, the DNA is TGTGCCAGCTCACGGTCGGTTGCAACTAATGAAAAACTGTTTTTT. The V and J genes are TRBV18 and TRBJ1-4; unclear D gene. Trimming removed 4 bases at V and 0 bases at J, with 9 bases between. The germline gives CDR1 KGHSH, CDR2 LQKENI. The CDR3 has 15 residues.

This clone has a handful of counts. The V and J genes are TRBV30 and TRBJ2-1; unclear D gene. The CDR3 spans 15 residues. The germline V gene has CDR1 GTSNPN and CDR2 SVGIG (reference sequence). The V end was cut by 3 bases, the J end by 5 bases, with 17 bases between. The CDR3 loop reads CAWRLDSYPHNEQFF. CDR3 coding DNA: TGTGCCTGGAGACTCGACTCTTACCCTCACAATGAGCAGTTCTTC.

This clone was counted only a few times. V is TRBV6-1 and J is TRBJ2-3; the D gene is possibly TRBD1 (6 bases). Trimming took 4 bases from V and 1 from J, leaving 9 bases between them. The CDR3 has 14 residues. The germline gives CDR1 MNHNS, CDR2 SASEGT. The CDR3 DNA sequence: TGTGCCAGCAGTGGGAGGACAGGCACAGATACGCAGTATTTT. Translation gives CASSGRTGTDTQYF.

This clone was seen more than once but under ten times. The chain is built from TRBV4-2 and TRBJ1-4; the match to TRBD1 covers 11 bases. CDR1 is LGHNA and CDR2 is YNFKEQ in the germline V gene. J lost 3 bases, V lost 4 bases, and 16 bases had no gene match. The CDR3 totals 20 residues. The CDR3 here is CASSLVRQGTGGSSNEKLFF. The CDR3, as DNA: TGTGCCAGCAGCCTCGTCAGGCAAGGGACAGGGGGGTCATCTAATGAAAAACTGTTTTTT.

The chain is built from TRBV7-9 and TRBJ2-7; 8 nucleotides align to TRBD2. This CDR3 comprises 16 residues. In germline, CDR1 is SEHNR, CDR2 FQNEAQ (reference sequence). V shed 1 base, J shed 4 bases, and the junction held 9 bases outside the gene matches. The CDR3 DNA sequence: TGTGCCAGCAGCTTAGGGGGGGGACTAGAAAGTTACGAGCAGTACTTC. Encoded protein: CASSLGGGLESYEQYF.

This chain joins TRBV15 and TRBJ2-1; tentatively, D is TRBD2 (6 bases). This CDR3 region has 14 residues. Per germline, CDR1 LNHNV and CDR2 YYDKDF (reference sequence). Trimming removed 6 bases at V and 6 bases at J, with 15 bases between. The CDR3 here is CATRSGGNFNEQFF. The CDR3 DNA reads TGTGCCACCAGATCTGGGGGGAACTTCAATGAGCAGTTCTTC. Full variable domain (rest looked up from reference TRBV15 and TRBJ2-1): DAMVIQNPRYQVTQFGKPVTLSCSQTLNHNVMYWYQQKSSQAPKLLFHYYDKDFNNEADTPDNFQSRRPNTSFCFLDIRSPGLGDTAMYLCATRSGGNFNEQFFGPGTRLTVL.

The chain has TRBV6-5 and TRBJ1-1; unclear D gene. Between the trimmed V and J ends, which lost 3 bases and 4 bases, there was a span of 9 bases. The CDR3 is 13 residues long. CDR1 and CDR2 (germline): MNHEY, SVGAGI. The CDR3: CASSYGGATEAFF. The CDR3 DNA reads TGTGCCAGCAGTTATGGAGGTGCCACTGAAGCTTTCTTT.

V and J are TRBV4-2 and TRBJ2-5, with 7 bases identical to TRBD1. Germline lookup yields CDR1 LGHNA and CDR2 YNFKEQ. The V segment lost 1 base and the J segment 5 bases; nucleotides outside the gene matches: 7. This CDR3 has 15 amino acids. For the CDR3, the DNA is TGTGCCAGCAGCCAAGGACAGGGCCTTGAGGAGACCCAGTACTTC. Amino acids: CASSQGQGLEETQYF.

V and J are TRBV4-3 and TRBJ2-6, with 9 bases lining up with TRBD2. Germline V CDR1 and CDR2: LGHNA, YSLEER. The length of the CDR3 is 19 residues. V shed 0 bases and J 3 bases; nucleotides not matched to a gene: 9. The CDR3, as DNA: TGCGCCAGCAGCCAAGATCCAGCGGGAGGAGGAAGTGGGGCCAACGTCCTGACTTTC. Translation: CASSQDPAGGGSGANVLTF.

This chain joins TRBV4-3 and TRBJ2-1; no clear D. V was trimmed by 4 bases and J by 6 bases, leaving 16 bases between them. This CDR3 spans 15 amino acids. Germline V gene lookup returns CDR1 LGHNA and CDR2 YSLEER. The CDR3: CASSPSALERNEQFF. In DNA form, the CDR3 reads TGCGCCAGCAGCCCCTCCGCGTTGGAGCGCAATGAGCAGTTCTTC.